Presented here are 29 T cell receptor beta chains from one specimen sequenced in a study of glioma-infiltrating T cells after dendritic cell vaccination. Indicated time point: after dendritic cell vaccination, including at tumor progression/relapse. Clones were sequenced by immunoSEQ multiplex PCR, and TCRdb holds only the in-frame ones, with some missing. The sample comprises 91,000 or so clones, 80% of which are singletons, and approximately 5.4% rests with the top ten. Specimen: blood, collected after dendritic cell vaccination. All receptors derive from a human donor with glioblastoma.

V gene TRBV19 combines with J gene TRBJ2-7, with D possibly TRBD1 on 6 matching bases. CDR3 length equals 14 residues. CDR1 is LNHDA, CDR2 SQIVND, per germline (reference sequence). Trimming pared 5 bases from V and 2 bases from J, leaving 13 bases between. The CDR3 loop is CASSPQGLAYEQYF. CDR3 nucleotides: TGTGCCAGTAGTCCACAGGGTCTGGCCTACGAGCAGTACTTC.

This rearrangement joins TRBV5-1 to TRBJ2-3, with a possible D match to TRBD2 (6 bases). Germline V gene lookup returns CDR1 SGHRS and CDR2 YFSETQ. The CDR3 consists of 15 residues. Trimming cost V 0 bases and J 0 bases, with 8 bases left between them. Here the CDR3 reads CASSLDAGSTDTQYF. Written as DNA, the CDR3 is TGCGCCAGCAGCTTGGACGCGGGAAGCACAGATACGCAGTATTTT.

This clone was detected once. The chain combines TRBV9 with TRBJ1-5, with 9 bases aligning to TRBD1. Per germline, CDR1 SGDLS and CDR2 YYNGEE. This CDR3 comprises 15 residues. V lost 3 bases to trimming and J lost 5 bases; unmatched junction nucleotides: 6. CDR3 bases: TGTGCCAGCAGCGAAGGACAGGGGATGGATCAGCCCCAGCATTTT. As protein: CASSEGQGMDQPQHF.

This chain joins TRBV6-6 and TRBJ1-2; D unresolved. Trimming took off 0 bases at V and 9 bases at J, with 11 bases between the two ends. Looked up from germline, CDR1 is MNHNY and CDR2 is SVGAGI (reference sequence). The CDR3 spans 13 residues. The CDR3 here is CASSYSGSNSYTF. In DNA form, the CDR3 reads TGTGCCAGCAGTTACTCGGGCAGCAATAGCTACACCTTC.

Only a few counts were recorded for this clone. J is TRBJ1-2 and V is TRBV9, with 8 bases lining up with TRBD1. Germline CDR1 reads SGDLS; CDR2 reads YYNGEE. This CDR3 comprises 18 residues. The V segment lost 0 bases and the J segment 2 bases; nucleotides outside the gene matches: 12. CDR3 DNA: TGTGCCAGCAGCGTAGCCCTACTCGGACAGGGACAAAACTATGGCTACACCTTC. It codes for CASSVALLGQGQNYGYTF.

The V and J genes are TRBV11-2 and TRBJ1-1; no definite D call. Trimming left V 2 bases short and J 6 bases short, with 13 bases between. Germline values: CDR1 SGHAT, CDR2 FQNNGV. CDR3 length equals 14 residues. The CDR3 nucleotides are TGTGCCAGCAGCTTAAGAGGTTTTAAGGCTGAAGCTTTCTTT. This sequence encodes CASSLRGFKAEAFF.

The chain recombines TRBV19 with TRBJ1-2; possibly TRBD1 for D (6 bases). The germline gives CDR1 LNHDA, CDR2 SQIVND (reference sequence). The CDR3 is 15 residues long. V was shortened by 5 bases and J by 7 bases, with 20 bases between the two germline ends. In nucleotides, the CDR3 is TGTGCCAGTAGTCGGATCCAGGGGTACGAAGGTGGCTACACCTTC. Protein product: CASSRIQGYEGGYTF. The full variable domain, rest sourced from reference TRBV19 and TRBJ1-2, is DGGITQSPKYLFRKEGQNVTLSCEQNLNHDAMYWYRQDPGQGLRLIYYSQIVNDFQKGDIAEGYSVSREKKESFPLTVTSAQKNPTAFYLCASSRIQGYEGGYTFGSGTRLTVV.

In its sample, this clone was seen once. The V and J genes are TRBV19 and TRBJ1-1, with unresolved D. Trimming removed 3 bases at V and 0 bases at J, with 8 bases between. CDR3 length: 14 residues. From germline, CDR1 is LNHDA and CDR2 SQIVND (reference sequence). This CDR3 reads CASSITGMNTEAFF. CDR3 in DNA: TGTGCCAGTAGTATTACGGGAATGAACACTGAAGCTTTCTTT.

The J gene is TRBJ2-5, the V gene TRBV2; no definite D call. The CDR3 runs to 12 residues. CDR1 and CDR2 from the germline V gene are SNHLY and FYNNEI. V was pared by 6 bases and J by 2 bases, with 7 bases between. This CDR3 is CASSLSQETQYF. CDR3 DNA: TGTGCCAGCAGCCTTTCTCAAGAGACCCAGTACTTC.

This chain joins TRBV19 and TRBJ2-7; 7 bases are a match to TRBD2. CDR1 is LNHDA and CDR2 is SQIVND in the germline V gene (reference sequence). With V trimmed by 6 bases and J by 0 bases, 2 bases remained unmatched. The CDR3 consists of 13 residues. In DNA, the CDR3 is TGTGCCAGTAGCCCGGGGGGCTCCTACGAGCAGTACTTC. Its protein product is CASSPGGSYEQYF.

This rearrangement joins TRBV5-1 to TRBJ2-7, with D possibly TRBD1 on 5 matching bases. This CDR3 has 17 residues. Trimming took off 0 bases at V and 0 bases at J, with 16 bases between the two ends. Germline V gene lookup returns CDR1 SGHRS and CDR2 YFSETQ. In DNA form, the CDR3 reads TGCGCCAGCAGCTTGGGGATGGGGCCACACAGCTCCTACGAGCAGTACTTC. Protein: CASSLGMGPHSSYEQYF.

The rearrangement joins TRBV30 to TRBJ1-2; 7 bases line up with TRBD1. Germline-derived CDR1 and CDR2 are GTSNPN and SVGIG (reference sequence). This CDR3 comprises 15 residues. The V and J ends lost 4 bases and 5 bases, in that order; junction bases with no gene match: 13. The CDR3 nucleotides are TGTGCCTGGACTTCAACCCCGGGACAGCTATATGGCTACACCTTC. Translating gives CAWTSTPGQLYGYTF.

The chain recombines TRBV2 with TRBJ1-1, with D unresolved. The CDR3 is made up of 13 amino acids. Germline V lookup: CDR1 SNHLY, CDR2 FYNNEI. Trimming stripped 6 bases from V and 3 bases from J, with 11 bases between. CDR3 in amino acids: CASRRDLDTEAFF. CDR3 bases: TGTGCCAGCAGGAGAGACTTGGACACTGAAGCTTTCTTT. The complete variable domain, with remaining parts taken from reference TRBV2 and TRBJ1-1, reads EPEVTQTPSHQVTQMGQEVILRCVPISNHLYFYWYRQILGQKVEFLVSFYNNEISEKSEIFDDQFSVERPDGSNFTLKIRSTKLEDSAMYFCASRRDLDTEAFFGQGTRLTVV.

Concerning this clone: The germline gene is not matched at one end of the junction; a read error may be the cause. This chain links TRBV6-5 with TRBJ1-2, with TRBD1 identical over 7 bases. In germline, CDR1 is MNHEY, CDR2 SVGAGI. The CDR3 has 14 amino acids. This CDR3 is CASRTTGYTYRYTF. The CDR3 bases are TGTGCCAGCAGGACGACAGGGTATACCTATCGCTACACCTTC.

The chain carries TRBV1 and TRBJ1-1; TRBD1, the D gene given by the table, was not confirmed from the DNA. TRBV1 is classified as a pseudogene. This CDR3 comprises 12 residues. The DNA for the CDR3 is TGCACCAGCAGCCAAGGGGGCCCTGAAGCTTTCTTT. This sequence encodes CTSSQGGPEAFF.

The V gene is TRBV7-9, the J gene TRBJ2-7; possible D gene TRBD1, 6 bases. Trimming removed 4 bases at V and 4 bases at J, with 14 bases between. Germline CDR1 SEHNR, CDR2 FQNEAQ (reference sequence). This CDR3 has 14 residues. The CDR3 nucleotides are TGTGCCAGCAGCTCCAGACAGGCTGAATACGAGCAGTACTTC. Translated: CASSSRQAEYEQYF.

In its sample, this clone was seen once. CDR3 DNA sequence: TGTGCCAGCAGTGAATTGTCGGCAGGGGGGTTGAATTCACCCCTCCACTTT. It codes for CASSELSAGGLNSPLHF. V gene TRBV25-1 combines with J gene TRBJ1-6; 7 bases fit TRBD1. Germline V gene data show CDR1 as MGHDK and CDR2 as SYGVNS. V was pared by 1 base and J by 7 bases, with 10 bases of the junction left unmatched. The CDR3 runs 17 residues.

The genes are TRBV2 and TRBJ1-1; maybe TRBD1 (6 bases). Trimming pared 2 bases from V and 5 bases from J, leaving 12 bases between. The CDR3 is 14 amino acids. Germline V CDR1 and CDR2: SNHLY, FYNNEI. This CDR3 is CASSETTGRTEAFF. The CDR3 DNA follows: TGTGCCAGCAGTGAAACGACAGGCCGGACTGAAGCTTTCTTT.

The V and J genes are TRBV7-9 and TRBJ1-1; D remains unclear. Germline-derived CDR1 and CDR2 are SEHNR and FQNEAQ (reference sequence). The CDR3 covers 13 residues. Trimming removed 1 base at V and 1 base at J, with 4 bases between. The DNA of the CDR3 is TGTGCCAGCAGCTTAGTTAGGAACACTGAAGCTTTCTTT. This codes for CASSLVRNTEAFF.

This chain joins TRBV5-1 and TRBJ2-5; TRBD2 aligns across 9 bases. This CDR3 is 14 amino acids long. CDR1 and CDR2 (germline): SGHRS, YFSETQ. With 3 bases clipped from V and 3 bases from J, the junction kept 3 bases outside the gene matches. This CDR3 reads CASSWGLAEETQYF. For the CDR3, the DNA is TGCGCCAGCAGCTGGGGACTAGCTGAAGAGACCCAGTACTTC.

The J gene is TRBJ2-5, the V gene TRBV5-4; possible D gene TRBD1, 5 bases. CDR1 SGHNT and CDR2 YYREEE come from the germline V gene (reference sequence). There are 16 residues in the CDR3. With 1 base removed from V and 5 bases from J, the gap between germline ends came to 18 bases. CDR3 amino acids: CASSLKGAGSGETQYF. CDR3 DNA: TGTGCCAGCAGCTTGAAGGGCGCAGGCTCAGGGGAGACCCAGTACTTC.

The J gene is TRBJ1-3, the V gene TRBV6-1, with TRBD1 matching over 9 bases. The V and J ends lost 8 bases and 7 bases, in that order; junction bases with no gene match: 3. The CDR3 spans 12 residues. CDR1 MNHNS and CDR2 SASEGT come from the germline V gene. The CDR3 is CASLDRGNTIYF. CDR3 sequence (DNA): TGTGCCAGCTTGGACAGGGGTAACACCATATATTTT.

The chain couples TRBV6-5 to TRBJ1-3; 8 positions agree with TRBD1. V gave up 5 bases and J gave up 2 bases; unmatched junction bases: 2. The germline gives CDR1 MNHEY, CDR2 SVGAGI. This CDR3 has 14 residues. CDR3 coding DNA: TGTGCCAGCAGTCAGGACAGGGCTGGAAACACCATATATTTT. Translated: CASSQDRAGNTIYF.

V usage is TRBV6-1 and J usage is TRBJ1-5; 7 bases fit TRBD1. Germline CDR1 and CDR2: MNHNS and SASEGT. CDR3 length: 15 amino acids. Losses at the gene ends were 5 bases for V and 7 bases for J; bases not matched to a gene: 11. The CDR3 sequence: CASSQGDRTDQPQHF. DNA of the CDR3: TGTGCCAGCAGTCAGGGGGACCGGACAGACCAGCCCCAGCATTTT.

This clone was seen only once. The chain employs TRBV2 and TRBJ1-2; 9 bases align to TRBD1. Unmatched junction bases numbered 4, after V lost 4 bases and J lost 7 bases. This CDR3 is built from 13 residues. From germline, CDR1 is SNHLY and CDR2 FYNNEI. Here the CDR3 DNA reads TGTGCCAGCAGTGCGGACAGGGGCAGTGGCTACACCTTC. Protein: CASSADRGSGYTF.

The chain links TRBV9 to TRBJ2-1; 14 bases match TRBD2. The germline V gene has CDR1 SGDLS and CDR2 YYNGEE. CDR3 length: 16 amino acids. V gave up 6 bases and J gave up 4 bases; unmatched junction bases: 6. As DNA, the CDR3 is TGTGCCAGCACCCCTGGGACTAGCGGGGGATACAATGAGCAGTTCTTC. Translation gives CASTPGTSGGYNEQFF.

This rearrangement joins TRBV5-1 to TRBJ2-1; TRBD1 matches at 10 bases. Germline values: CDR1 SGHRS, CDR2 YFSETQ. The CDR3 is made up of 15 amino acids. J gave up 3 bases and V 4 bases, and 4 bases lay outside the gene matches. In DNA, the CDR3 is TGCGCCAGCAGCCGGGACAGGGGCAGCTACAATGAGCAGTTCTTC. Encoded protein: CASSRDRGSYNEQFF.

The rearrangement links TRBV27 to TRBJ2-7; D is uncertain. Between the trimmed V and J ends, which lost 5 bases and 7 bases, there was a span of 12 bases. The germline CDR1 and CDR2 sequences are MNHEY and SMNVEV (reference sequence). CDR3 length equals 12 residues. The CDR3 here is CASSGPLREQYF. Here the CDR3 DNA reads TGTGCCAGCAGTGGGCCCCTTCGGGAGCAGTACTTC.

The rearrangement uses TRBV5-1 and TRBJ2-7; 11 bases match TRBD2. CDR1 is SGHRS and CDR2 is YFSETQ in the germline V gene. The CDR3 runs 15 residues. Germline trimming cut 4 bases from V and 8 bases from J; bases unmatched to any gene: 11. The CDR3 nucleotides are TGCGCCAGCAGCCCTTCACTAGCGGGAGCAACGAAGCAGTACTTC. It yields the protein CASSPSLAGATKQYF.